The entry below describes one TCR beta chain. This record comes from a study of blood T cell repertoires in COVID-19. As for the study in general: Sites across the United States, Italy and Spain contributed samples from acute and convalescent COVID-19. The analysed material was cDNA or gDNA that came from T cells, B-cell-depleted T cells, or PBMCs.

The assay was immunoSEQ multiplex PCR, and TCRdb's table has in-frame clones only and misses some. This table holds approximately 470,000 clones, approximately 85% found once. The sequence was collected from a human donor in a cohort sampled during active COVID-19. What was sequenced was peripheral blood.

The CDR3 DNA reads as TGTGCCAGCAGCCCACGGATAGCGGGAGGTGTATACGAGCAGTACTTC. This encodes CASSPRIAGGVYEQYF. The chain carries TRBV9 and TRBJ2-7; the match to TRBD2 covers 10 bases. With 4 bases clipped from V and 4 bases from J, the junction kept 11 bases outside the gene matches. In germline, CDR1 is SGDLS, CDR2 YYNGEE. The CDR3 runs to 16 residues.